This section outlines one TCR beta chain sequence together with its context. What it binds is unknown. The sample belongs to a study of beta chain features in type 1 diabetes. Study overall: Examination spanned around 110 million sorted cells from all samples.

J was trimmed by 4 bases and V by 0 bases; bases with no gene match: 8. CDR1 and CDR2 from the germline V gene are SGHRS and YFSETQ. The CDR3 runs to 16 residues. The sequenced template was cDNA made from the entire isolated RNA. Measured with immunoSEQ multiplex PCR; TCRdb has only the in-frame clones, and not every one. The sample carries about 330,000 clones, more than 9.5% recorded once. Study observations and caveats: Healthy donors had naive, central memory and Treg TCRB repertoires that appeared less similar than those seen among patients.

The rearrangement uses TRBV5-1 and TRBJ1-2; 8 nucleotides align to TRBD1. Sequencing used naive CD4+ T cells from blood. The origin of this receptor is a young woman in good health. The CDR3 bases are TGCGCCAGCAGCTTGGACGGGACAGGCCGACCCTATGGCTACACCTTC. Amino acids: CASSLDGTGRPYGYTF.